The subject of this entry is one T cell receptor beta chain. Sequence at one end of the junction differs from germline and may be a read error. This sample was taken from a study of metastatic and nonmetastatic thyroid tumors. As processed by the authors: A papillary thyroid cancer distant-metastasis classifier was built from CDR3 differences across clinicopathological groups. MiXCR reprocessed the PCR reads for TCRdb. TCRdb, rather than the study authors, made the V and J calls. This sample has tens of thousands of clones, with roughly 25% found just once. Germline assignment: CDR1 SGHRS and CDR2 YFSETQ. CDR3 length equals 16 residues. No patient had received any treatment before thyroid surgery.

Sequencing was done on a sample of blood. This clonotype originated in a female donor with papillary thyroid cancer or a benign thyroid nodule (not recorded which). Some clones in this sample may be carry-over from other donors' samples. The V and J genes are TRBV5-1 and TRBJ2-2, with D perhaps TRBD1 or TRBD2 (5 bases each). CDR3 coding DNA: TGCGCCAGCAGCTTTCAACCGGGGCTAACCACCGAGGAGCTGTTTTTT. This encodes CASSFQPGLTTEELFF.